A selection of T cell receptor beta chains follows, all from one sample in a study of cytomegalovirus exposure and HLA in healthy donors. Using immunoSEQ multiplex PCR, the repertoire was profiled, and TCRdb retains in-frame clones only, with some absent. The repertoire table contains 200,000 to 250,000 clones. The sequenced material came from PBMCs. These receptors were collected from a woman in her thirties in good health and CMV-seropositive. The CDR3 runs from the conserved cysteine through the conserved F or W. The D gene is left open where the match is weak.

CDR3: CASSLAGGNEQYF
DNA: TGTGCCAGCAGCTTAGCTGGAGGGAACGAGCAGTACTTC
V: TRBV7-2
J: TRBJ2-7
D: NA

CDR3: CAWVTGAFSGANVLTF
DNA: TGTGCCTGGGTGACAGGGGCCTTCTCTGGGGCCAACGTCCTGACTTTC
V: TRBV30
J: TRBJ2-6
D: TRBD1

CDR3: CASSSIAGTSKNNEQFF
DNA: TGCGCCAGCAGCTCCATAGCGGGTACCTCGAAGAACAATGAGCAGTTCTTC
V: TRBV5-1
J: TRBJ2-1
D: TRBD2

CDR3: CSVDGGRIYGYTF
DNA: TGCAGCGTTGACGGGGGACGGATCTATGGCTACACCTTC
V: TRBV29-1
J: TRBJ1-2
D: NA

CDR3: CAWSGQALGSAQHF
DNA: TGTGCCTGGAGTGGACAGGCCCTCGGATCGGCCCAGCATTTT
V: TRBV30
J: TRBJ1-5
D: NA

CDR3: CASTNLAGVPNEQFF
DNA: TGCGCCAGCACCAATCTAGCGGGAGTCCCCAATGAGCAGTTCTTC
V: TRBV10-2
J: TRBJ2-1
D: TRBD2

CDR3: CASGLGVWTDNEQFF
DNA: TGTGCTAGTGGTTTGGGGGTTTGGACAGACAATGAGCAGTTCTTC
V: TRBV12-5
J: TRBJ2-1
D: NA

CDR3: CASSPPGGRYGYTF
DNA: TGTGCCAGCTCACCACCCGGAGGACGCTATGGCTACACCTTC
V: TRBV18
J: TRBJ1-2
D: NA

CDR3: CASSLLGLAGGGLQFF
DNA: TGTGCCAGCAGCCTGCTAGGACTAGCGGGAGGGGGTCTACAGTTCTTC
V: TRBV7-2
J: TRBJ2-1
D: TRBD2

CDR3: CAIMSVARDEQYF
DNA: TGTGCCATCATGAGCGTGGCCAGGGACGAGCAGTACTTC
V: TRBV10-3
J: TRBJ2-7
D: NA

CDR3: CASSFSNYGYTF
DNA: TGTGCCAGCAGCTTCTCCAACTATGGCTACACCTTC
V: TRBV7-2
J: TRBJ1-2
D: NA

CDR3: CASSHSRTGELFF
DNA: TGCGCCAGCAGCCATTCTAGAACCGGGGAGCTGTTTTTT
V: TRBV4-3
J: TRBJ2-2
D: NA

CDR3: CASSQDPSGVSYEQYF
DNA: TGCGCCAGCAGCCAAGATCCGAGCGGGGTCTCCTACGAGCAGTACTTC
V: TRBV4-3
J: TRBJ2-7
D: TRBD2

CDR3: CASSSTGTGSVGPNTEAFF
DNA: TGTGCCAGCAGCTCAACCGGGACAGGGTCGGTAGGGCCGAACACTGAAGCTTTCTTT
V: TRBV7-9
J: TRBJ1-1
D: TRBD1

CDR3: CGVRGRTEAFF
DNA: TGCGGCGTCCGGGGAAGAACTGAAGCTTTCTTT
V: TRBV29-1
J: TRBJ1-1
D: NA

CDR3: CASSLRLAGGPTDTQYF
DNA: TGCGCCAGCAGCTTACGACTAGCGGGGGGCCCGACAGATACGCAGTATTTT
V: TRBV5-1
J: TRBJ2-3
D: TRBD2

CDR3: CASSQRVISRSYNEQFF
DNA: TGTGCCAGCAGCCAACGGGTGATCAGCAGATCCTACAATGAGCAGTTCTTC
V: TRBV14
J: TRBJ2-1
D: NA

CDR3: CASSLRSGGRVGELFF
DNA: TGTGCCAGCAGTTTACGTAGCGGGGGGCGGGTCGGGGAGCTGTTTTTT
V: TRBV27
J: TRBJ2-2
D: TRBD2

CDR3: CASSRLTGDNEKLFF
DNA: TGTGCCAGCAGCCGTTTGACAGGAGATAATGAAAAACTGTTTTTT
V: TRBV11-2
J: TRBJ1-4
D: NA

CDR3: CASSPADGEAFF
DNA: TGTGCCAGCTCACCAGCGGATGGTGAAGCTTTCTTT
V: TRBV18
J: TRBJ1-1
D: NA

CDR3: CASSLGGGSSDTQYF
DNA: TGTGCCAGCAGCTTGGGGGGGGGCAGCTCAGATACGCAGTATTTT
V: TRBV5-4
J: TRBJ2-3
D: NA

CDR3: CASSLSRVSTEAFF
DNA: TGTGCCAGCAGTTTATCGAGGGTAAGCACTGAAGCTTTCTTT
V: TRBV27
J: TRBJ1-1
D: NA

CDR3: CASTQTGGGNYGYTF
DNA: TGTGCCAGCACTCAAACAGGGGGGGGTAACTATGGCTACACCTTC
V: TRBV6-1
J: TRBJ1-2
D: TRBD1

CDR3: CASTQPGLVYDTQYF
DNA: TGTGCCAGCACCCAACCCGGACTAGTGTACGATACGCAGTATTTT
V: TRBV9
J: TRBJ2-3
D: TRBD2

CDR3: CASTLNPLSGNEQFF
DNA: TGTGCCAGCACCCTTAACCCTCTGTCGGGCAATGAGCAGTTCTTC
V: TRBV27
J: TRBJ2-1
D: NA

CDR3: CASAGTSGIYEQYF
DNA: TGTGCCAGCGCCGGGACTAGCGGTATCTACGAGCAGTACTTC
V: TRBV2
J: TRBJ2-7
D: TRBD2

CDR3: CASSVRGLLTGELFF
DNA: TGTGCCAGCAGCGTAAGGGGACTGCTCACCGGGGAGCTGTTTTTT
V: TRBV9
J: TRBJ2-2
D: NA

CDR3: CASSLVVDNEQFF
DNA: TGCGCCAGCAGCTTGGTCGTCGACAATGAGCAGTTCTTC
V: TRBV5-1
J: TRBJ2-1
D: NA

CDR3: CASSRGQVYNSPLHF
DNA: TGTGCCAGCTCAAGGGGACAGGTGTATAATTCACCCCTCCACTTT
V: TRBV18
J: TRBJ1-6
D: TRBD1

CDR3: CASSFPPSTGRTGELFF
DNA: TGCGCCAGCAGCTTTCCCCCTTCGACAGGGCGCACCGGGGAGCTGTTTTTT
V: TRBV5-1
J: TRBJ2-2
D: TRBD1

CDR3: CASSRQIYQPQHF
DNA: TGTGCCAGCAGCCGACAGATTTATCAGCCCCAGCATTTT
V: TRBV5-5
J: TRBJ1-5
D: NA

CDR3: CASSLRPLEYRTDNEQFF
DNA: TGTGCCAGCAGCTTAAGGCCACTAGAGTATAGAACCGACAATGAGCAGTTCTTC
V: TRBV7-8
J: TRBJ2-1
D: NA

CDR3: CASSEGNYLSYEQYF
DNA: TGTGCCAGCAGTGAAGGGAACTACCTTTCCTACGAGCAGTACTTC
V: TRBV2
J: TRBJ2-7
D: NA

CDR3: CASSETGDSGGYTF
DNA: TGCGCCAGCAGCGAGACAGGGGACTCGGGCGGCTACACCTTC
V: TRBV5-1
J: TRBJ1-2
D: TRBD1

CDR3: CASRRQGLHYGYTF
DNA: TGTGCCAGCAGGAGACAGGGCCTCCACTACGGCTACACCTTC
V: TRBV6-5
J: TRBJ1-2
D: TRBD1

CDR3: CASSYSTRNNEQFF
DNA: TGTGCCAGCAGTTACTCTACTAGAAACAATGAGCAGTTCTTC
V: TRBV7-8
J: TRBJ2-1
D: NA

CDR3: CASRQWNTGPNEKLFF
DNA: TGTGCCAGTAGACAATGGAACACAGGGCCTAATGAAAAACTGTTTTTT
V: TRBV19
J: TRBJ1-4
D: NA

CDR3: CASSYSRDTQYF
DNA: TGTGCCAGCAGTTACTCGAGGGATACGCAGTATTTT
V: TRBV6-6
J: TRBJ2-3
D: NA

CDR3: CASSVQLAGGSYEQYF
DNA: TGCGCCAGCAGCGTGCAACTAGCGGGAGGGTCCTACGAGCAGTACTTC
V: TRBV5-1
J: TRBJ2-7
D: TRBD2

CDR3: CASSIGYSSYEQYF
DNA: TGTGCCAGTAGTATAGGTTACAGCTCCTACGAGCAGTACTTT
V: TRBV19
J: TRBJ2-7
D: NA

CDR3: CASRAGIRTGLNTGELFF
DNA: TGTGCCAGCAGAGCAGGAATCCGGACAGGGCTAAACACCGGGGAGCTGTTTTTT
V: TRBV11-2
J: TRBJ2-2
D: TRBD1

CDR3: CASSFVQGESFSYTF
DNA: TGTGCCAGCAGCTTCGTACAGGGGGAGAGTTTCAGCTACACCTTC
V: TRBV5-6
J: TRBJ1-2
D: TRBD1

CDR3: CASGQGADTQYF
DNA: TGTGCCTCGGGACAGGGGGCAGATACGCAGTATTTT
V: TRBV27
J: TRBJ2-3
D: TRBD1

CDR3: CASSNLVPRVFGNEQFF
DNA: TGTGCCAGCAGCAACTTAGTCCCGAGGGTATTCGGCAATGAGCAGTTCTTC
V: TRBV5-6
J: TRBJ2-1
D: NA

CDR3: CASSLTGAHNYGYTF
DNA: TGTGCCAGCAGTTTAACAGGGGCGCATAACTATGGCTACACCTTC
V: TRBV6-4
J: TRBJ1-2
D: TRBD1

CDR3: CASSSRSGLAGVFADTQYF
DNA: TGTGCCAGCAGCTCGAGATCGGGACTAGCGGGGGTGTTTGCAGATACGCAGTATTTT
V: TRBV11-2
J: TRBJ2-3
D: TRBD2

CDR3: CASKTYRGEAFF
DNA: TGTGCCAGCAAAACCTACAGGGGTGAAGCTTTCTTT
V: TRBV27
J: TRBJ1-1
D: TRBD1

CDR3: CASSPQGAYGYTF
DNA: TGTGCCAGCTCACCCCAGGGGGCCTATGGCTACACCTTC
V: TRBV18
J: TRBJ1-2
D: TRBD1